This TCR beta chain came from a study of T cell clonotyping in hematopoietic cell transplantation. The sample holds one count of this clone. Data came from immunoSEQ multiplex PCR; TCRdb stores just in-frame clones and leaves some out. The sample yields approximately 8,400 clones, about 69% seen once. The V gene lost 0 bases and the J gene lost 0 bases, with 6 bases spanning the gap. Germline assignment: CDR1 LNHNV and CDR2 YYDKDF (reference sequence). The CDR3 sequence is 16 residues long. The rearrangement links TRBV15 to TRBJ1-6; D is unclear. The receptor's source is a male patient over 55 who had an allogeneic stem cell transplant from an unrelated donor, so the T cells may come from the graft donor. Some clones in this sample may be carry-over from other donors' samples. This material consisted of peripheral blood mononuclear cells, taken 100 days after allogeneic stem cell transplant. Here the CDR3 DNA reads TGTGCCACCAGCAGAGATCCGAGCTCCTATAATTCACCCCTCCACTTT. As protein: CATSRDPSSYNSPLHF. Full variable domain (rest looked up from reference TRBV15 and TRBJ1-6): DAMVIQNPRYQVTQFGKPVTLSCSQTLNHNVMYWYQQKSSQAPKLLFHYYDKDFNNEADTPDNFQSRRPNTSFCFLDIRSPGLGDTAMYLCATSRDPSSYNSPLHFGNGTRLTVT.